These 30 T cell receptor beta chains share one sample of origin, sequenced in a study of identical twins. TCRdb fed the 5' RACE reads into MiXCR, producing one record per CDR3 protein. This table holds about 520,000 distinct CDR3 sequences, about 20% found once. These data were also filed under a second study, of T cells expressing NK-cell markers.

The sequencing input was CD4+ T cells sorted from blood. The receptors stem from a woman younger than 30 in good health.

This sequence joins TRBV3-1 and TRBJ2-5; D is unclear. Trimming left V 4 bases short and J 4 bases short, with 4 bases between. There are 11 residues in the CDR3. Germline-derived CDR1 and CDR2 are LGHDT and YNNKEL (reference sequence). The CDR3 reads CASSRSETQYF. CDR3 nucleotide sequence: TGTGCCAGCAGCCGCTCAGAGACCCAGTACTTC.

The table lists this clonotype with a few counts. Since no conserved phenylalanine or tryptophan closes the CDR3, a read error is the likely cause. The chain joins TRBV29-1 to TRBJ2-3; no firm D call. The V end lost 4 bases, the J end lost 0 bases, and 5 bases lay between the germline ends. CDR1 is SQVTM, CDR2 ANQGSEA, per germline. The CDR3 covers 12 residues. CDR3: CSVGHSTDTQYS. For the CDR3, the DNA is TGCAGCGTTGGACACAGCACAGATACGCAGTATTCT.

A few counts support this clonotype. V gene TRBV6-2 or TRBV6-3 combines with J gene TRBJ1-1, with D tentatively TRBD1 (5 bases). Per germline, CDR1 MNHEY and CDR2 SVGEGT. The CDR3 runs to 13 residues. The V and J ends lost 7 bases and 7 bases respectively, with 16 bases between them. In DNA form, the CDR3 reads TGTGCCAGCACCCAAAGGATGACAGATGAAGCTTTCTTT. Translation gives CASTQRMTDEAFF.

The V call is TRBV6-2 or TRBV6-3, the J call TRBJ1-2; D ambiguous. This CDR3 comprises 13 residues. Trimming stripped 2 bases from V and 1 base from J, with 5 bases between. CDR1 MNHEY and CDR2 SVGEGT come from the germline V gene. The CDR3 DNA sequence: TGTGCCAGCAGTTACGTCGATAACTATGGCTACACCTTC. It specifies CASSYVDNYGYTF.

The chain combines TRBV9 with TRBJ2-3; the D gene is possibly TRBD1 (6 bases). The germline V gene encodes CDR1 SGDLS and CDR2 YYNGEE. This CDR3 comprises 14 residues. The ends were cut back, 4 bases at V and 11 bases at J, with 20 bases in the middle. The DNA for the CDR3 is TGTGCCAGCAGCACATCGCCGGACAGCGGCCGGCAGTATTTT. It yields the protein CASSTSPDSGRQYF.

In this sample, this clonotype turned up a few times. Here the CDR3 reads CASSQATGGPSEQYF. DNA for the CDR3: TGTGCCAGCAGTCAAGCGACAGGGGGGCCCAGCGAGCAGTACTTC. This chain uses TRBV12-3 or TRBV12-4 with TRBJ2-7; 9 nucleotides match TRBD1. The CDR3 runs 15 residues. V was pared by 5 bases and J by 6 bases, with 11 bases of the junction left unmatched.

This clonotype was recorded a few times. The V call is TRBV12-3 or TRBV12-4, the J call TRBJ2-6; 11 bases align to TRBD2. V was clipped by 6 bases and J by 3 bases; unmatched bases: 7. The CDR3 has 17 amino acids. The CDR3 region has the DNA TGTGCCAGCAGCCCTCCCGGACTAGCGGGTGGGGCCAACGTCCTGACTTTC. Translating it yields CASSPPGLAGGANVLTF.

The rearrangement links TRBV18 to TRBJ1-1; TRBD1 might be the D (6 bases). Germline CDR1 KGHSH, CDR2 LQKENI. V shed 4 bases and J shed 7 bases, with 13 bases lying between them. The CDR3 totals 13 residues. The CDR3 sequence is CASSLLQGLEAFF. Here the CDR3 DNA reads TGTGCCAGCTCACTACTCCAGGGGCTTGAAGCTTTCTTT.

The gene calls are TRBV20-1 and TRBJ1-1; D is ambiguous. CDR1 and CDR2 from the germline V gene are DFQATT and SNEGSKA (reference sequence). The CDR3 is 13 residues long. V was clipped by 0 bases and J by 5 bases, with 10 bases between them. The CDR3 sequence: CSARDVGYTEAFF. The CDR3 region has the DNA TGCAGTGCTAGAGATGTGGGATATACTGAAGCTTTCTTT.

The chain has TRBV12-3 or TRBV12-4 and TRBJ1-1; TRBD1 is a possible D gene (6 bases). With 6 bases removed from V and 11 bases from J, the gap between germline ends came to 22 bases. The length of the CDR3 is 14 residues. The CDR3 reads CASSPSGTPKGAFF. The CDR3 coding sequence is TGTGCCAGCAGCCCCTCCGGGACACCCAAGGGGGCTTTCTTT.

Only a few counts were recorded for this clonotype. V usage is TRBV5-1 and J usage is TRBJ1-1; D is ambiguous. The CDR3 runs to 14 residues. From germline, CDR1 is SGHRS and CDR2 YFSETQ. V lost 0 bases to trimming and J lost 1 base, with 7 bases between them. Written as DNA, the CDR3 is TGCGCCAGCAGCTTGGTGGTCAGGAACACTGAAGCTTTCTTT. Protein: CASSLVVRNTEAFF. Full variable domain (missing parts from reference TRBV5-1 and TRBJ1-1): KAGVTQTPRYLIKTRGQQVTLSCSPISGHRSVSWYQQTPGQGLQFLFEYFSETQRNKGNFPGRFSGRQFSNSRSEMNVSTLELGDSALYLCASSLVVRNTEAFFGQGTRLTVV.

This rearrangement joins TRBV2 to TRBJ1-1; weak D call: TRBD1 (6 bases). The CDR3 consists of 13 residues. V shed 6 bases and J shed 7 bases, with 15 bases lying between them. CDR1 is SNHLY, CDR2 FYNNEI, per germline. The CDR3 DNA sequence: TGTGCCAGCAGCGCAGGGGACCTTAATGAAGCTTTCTTT. It encodes CASSAGDLNEAFF.

The chain combines TRBV9 with TRBJ2-6; D gene ambiguous. The CDR3 consists of 15 residues. The germline CDR1 and CDR2 sequences are SGDLS and YYNGEE. V was shortened by 0 bases and J by 0 bases, with 4 bases between the two germline ends. The DNA of the CDR3 is TGTGCCAGCAGCGTAGAGGCCTCTGGGGCCAACGTCCTGACTTTC. It encodes CASSVEASGANVLTF.

This clonotype has a handful of counts. The chain carries TRBV20-1 and TRBJ2-7; 10 bases line up with TRBD1. With V trimmed by 2 bases and J by 2 bases, 18 bases remained unmatched. The germline V gene encodes CDR1 DFQATT and CDR2 SNEGSKA (reference sequence). This CDR3 is 19 amino acids long. The DNA for the CDR3 is TGCAGTGCTAGAATTACTAGTAGGACAGGGGGACTTCTACCCTACGAGCAGTACTTC. It codes for CSARITSRTGGLLPYEQYF.

The rearrangement links TRBV18 to TRBJ2-7; 10 bases map to TRBD2. Per germline, CDR1 KGHSH and CDR2 LQKENI. V trimming: 3 bases; J trimming: 5 bases; junction bases outside the gene matches: 10. This CDR3 has 16 amino acids. CDR3 in amino acids: CASSPRTGTSVHEQYF. DNA of the CDR3: TGTGCCAGCTCACCCCGGACCGGGACTAGCGTGCACGAGCAGTACTTC. Full variable domain (missing parts from reference TRBV18 and TRBJ2-7): NAGVMQNPRHLVRRRGQEARLRCSPMKGHSHVYWYRQLPEEGLKFMVYLQKENIIDESGMPKERFSAEFPKEGPSILRIQQVVRGDSAAYFCASSPRTGTSVHEQYFGPGTRLTVT.

The chain carries TRBV10-3 and TRBJ2-5; D gene ambiguous. CDR1 and CDR2 from the germline V gene are ENHRY and SYGVKD. There are 14 residues in the CDR3. Trimming left V 4 bases short and J 4 bases short, with 13 bases between. The chain's CDR3 is CAISGVPSRETQYF. The DNA for the CDR3 is TGTGCCATCAGTGGGGTTCCGAGTAGAGAGACCCAGTACTTC.

The V call is TRBV7-9, the J call TRBJ2-7; D remains ambiguous. CDR3 length: 13 residues. V lost 0 bases, J lost 5 bases, and 8 bases lay in between. Germline V gene sequence: CDR1 SEHNR, CDR2 FQNEAQ (reference sequence). The CDR3: CASSLARSHEQYF. The CDR3 DNA follows: TGTGCCAGCAGCTTAGCGCGGAGTCACGAGCAGTACTTC.

The CDR3 nucleotides are TGTGCCAGCAGCTTAGGCCTGAACAGGGGATTGTTCACTGAAGCTTTCTTT. Translated: CASSLGLNRGLFTEAFF. The rearrangement joins TRBV13 to TRBJ1-1; 7 positions match TRBD1. Looked up from germline, CDR1 is PRHDT and CDR2 is FYEKMQ (reference sequence). V dropped 0 bases and J dropped 4; count of bases not matched to a gene: 11. CDR3 length: 17 residues.

This clonotype has just a few counts. This chain links TRBV15 with TRBJ1-1, with D unclear. CDR1 is LNHNV, CDR2 YYDKDF, per germline (reference sequence). Trimming stripped 4 bases from V and 6 bases from J, with 6 bases between. The CDR3 is made up of 11 amino acids. CDR3 sequence: CATSIGPEAFF. The DNA of the CDR3 is TGTGCCACCAGCATCGGTCCTGAAGCTTTCTTT.

This chain links TRBV29-1 with TRBJ2-2, with 11 bases lining up with TRBD1. With 6 bases clipped from V and 4 bases from J, the junction kept 10 bases outside the gene matches. CDR3 size: 16 residues. CDR1 and CDR2 (germline): SQVTM, ANQGSEA. The CDR3 loop reads CSVQRTGTGGTGELFF. Here the CDR3 DNA reads TGCAGCGTGCAACGCACCGGGACAGGGGGCACCGGGGAGCTGTTTTTT.

This chain links TRBV9 with TRBJ1-6; D not resolved. Per germline, CDR1 SGDLS and CDR2 YYNGEE. The CDR3 runs 16 residues. V was cut by 0 bases and J by 0 bases, with 7 bases left in between. DNA of the CDR3: TGTGCCAGCAGCGTAGGACCCAGCTCCTATAATTCACCCCTCCACTTT. Encoded protein: CASSVGPSSYNSPLHF.

The chain uses TRBV5-1 and TRBJ1-1; D is unclear. Trimming cost V 4 bases and J 0 bases, with 10 bases left between them. The CDR3 sequence is 14 residues long. CDR1 SGHRS and CDR2 YFSETQ come from the germline V gene. CDR3 DNA sequence: TGCGCCAGCAGCGTGGACGGGGTGAACACTGAAGCTTTCTTT. Protein product: CASSVDGVNTEAFF. Looking up the rest from reference TRBV5-1 and TRBJ1-1 gives the full variable domain: KAGVTQTPRYLIKTRGQQVTLSCSPISGHRSVSWYQQTPGQGLQFLFEYFSETQRNKGNFPGRFSGRQFSNSRSEMNVSTLELGDSALYLCASSVDGVNTEAFFGQGTRLTVV.

This clonotype was counted only a few times. The V gene is TRBV12-3 or TRBV12-4, the J gene TRBJ1-2; TRBD1 matches 8 bases. CDR3 length equals 14 residues. Trimming at V came to 7 bases and at J to 5 bases, leaving 9 bases not matched to a gene. The CDR3 bases are TGTGCCAGCATTCCTTCGGACAGGGTTTATGGCTACACCTTC. Amino acids: CASIPSDRVYGYTF.

This rearrangement joins TRBV3-1 to TRBJ2-7, with D possibly TRBD2 on 5 matching bases. V dropped 5 bases and J dropped 6 bases, with 20 bases sitting between them. Germline CDR1 reads LGHDT; CDR2 reads YNNKEL (reference sequence). The CDR3 sequence is 15 residues long. CDR3 region: CASSSRDTERAEQYF. The CDR3 DNA reads as TGTGCCAGCAGCTCCCGGGATACCGAAAGGGCCGAGCAGTACTTC.

The rearrangement uses TRBV6-5 and TRBJ2-1; D could derive from TRBD1 or TRBD2 (5 bases each). This CDR3 has 16 amino acids. V was cut by 2 bases and J by 6 bases, with 17 bases left in between. Germline assignment: CDR1 MNHEY and CDR2 SVGAGI. The DNA for the CDR3 is TGTGCCAGCAGTTACACCGGGACGCCTCCCCCCAATGAGCAGTTCTTC. Encoded protein: CASSYTGTPPPNEQFF.

There are a few counts of this clonotype. The J gene is TRBJ2-7, the V gene TRBV15; possible D gene TRBD2, 6 bases. The CDR3 contains 14 residues. Germline CDR1 LNHNV, CDR2 YYDKDF (reference sequence). With 3 bases removed from V and 6 bases from J, the gap between germline ends came to 15 bases. The CDR3 nucleotides are TGTGCCACCAGCAGGGAGGGGAGTAGCCGCGAGCAGTACTTC. As protein: CATSREGSSREQYF. Looking up the rest from reference TRBV15 and TRBJ2-7 gives the full variable domain: DAMVIQNPRYQVTQFGKPVTLSCSQTLNHNVMYWYQQKSSQAPKLLFHYYDKDFNNEADTPDNFQSRRPNTSFCFLDIRSPGLGDTAMYLCATSREGSSREQYFGPGTRLTVT.

This clonotype was seen only once. The chain uses TRBV20-1 and TRBJ2-4, with D possibly being TRBD1 (5 bases). Germline V CDR1 and CDR2: DFQATT, SNEGSKA (reference sequence). This CDR3 contains 19 residues. Trimming cost V 3 bases and J 3 bases, with 27 bases left between them. The CDR3 sequence is CSARGREEAGWSDKNIQYF. The CDR3 region has the DNA TGCAGTGCTAGGGGCAGGGAAGAGGCTGGGTGGTCGGACAAAAACATTCAGTACTTC.

The V and J genes are TRBV27 and TRBJ2-7; D is ambiguous. V was shortened by 6 bases and J by 5 bases, with 17 bases between the two germline ends. The CDR3 is 14 residues long. The germline V gene has CDR1 MNHEY and CDR2 SMNVEV (reference sequence). This chain's CDR3 is CASRPFRRSHEQYF. Written as DNA, the CDR3 is TGTGCCAGCAGGCCCTTTAGAAGATCCCACGAGCAGTACTTC.

V usage is TRBV6-5 and J usage is TRBJ1-5; TRBD1 is a possible D gene (6 bases). Germline CDR1 is MNHEY and CDR2 is SVGAGI. This CDR3 region has 15 residues. V lost 2 bases to trimming and J lost 6 bases, with 14 bases between them. The CDR3 DNA follows: TGTGCCAGCAGTTACCGGCGGGGGCAGGGTCAGCCCCAGCATTTT. This encodes CASSYRRGQGQPQHF.

The genes are TRBV7-6 and TRBJ2-2; the D is unclear. The CDR3 runs to 13 residues. V lost 5 bases to trimming and J lost 6 bases, with 10 bases between them. The germline V gene encodes CDR1 SGHVS and CDR2 FNYEAQ. CDR3 loop: CASSHEAAGELFF. The CDR3 DNA sequence: TGTGCCAGCAGCCATGAAGCCGCCGGGGAGCTGTTTTTT.